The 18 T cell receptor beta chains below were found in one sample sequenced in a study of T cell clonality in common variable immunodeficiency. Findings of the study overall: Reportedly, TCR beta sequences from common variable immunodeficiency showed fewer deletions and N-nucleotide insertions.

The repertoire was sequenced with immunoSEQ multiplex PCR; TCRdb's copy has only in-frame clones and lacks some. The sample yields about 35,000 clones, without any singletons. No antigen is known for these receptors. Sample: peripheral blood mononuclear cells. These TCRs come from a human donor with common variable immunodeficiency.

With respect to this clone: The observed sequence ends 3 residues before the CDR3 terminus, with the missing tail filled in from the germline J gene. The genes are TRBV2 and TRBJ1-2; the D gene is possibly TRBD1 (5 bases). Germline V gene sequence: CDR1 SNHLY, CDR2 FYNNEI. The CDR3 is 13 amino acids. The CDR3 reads CASSYLAGGGYTF. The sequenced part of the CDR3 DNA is TGTGCCAGCAGTTATCTGGCCGGGGGAGGC.

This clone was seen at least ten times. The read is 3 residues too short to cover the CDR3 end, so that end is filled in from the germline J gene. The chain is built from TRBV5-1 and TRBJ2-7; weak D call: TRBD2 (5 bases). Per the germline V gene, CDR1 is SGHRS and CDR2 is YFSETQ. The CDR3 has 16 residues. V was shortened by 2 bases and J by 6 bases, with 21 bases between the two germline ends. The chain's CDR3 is CASSFNERTVAAEQYF. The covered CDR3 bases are TGCGCCAGCAGCTTCAATGAGCGGACTGTGGCTGCCGAG.

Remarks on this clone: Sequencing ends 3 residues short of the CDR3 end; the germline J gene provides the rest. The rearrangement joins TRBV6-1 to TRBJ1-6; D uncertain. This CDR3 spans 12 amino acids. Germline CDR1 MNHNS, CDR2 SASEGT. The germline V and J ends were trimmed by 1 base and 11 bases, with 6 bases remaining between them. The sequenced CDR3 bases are TGTGCCAGCAGTGAAGGAGCCCCACCC. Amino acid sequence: CASSEGAPP. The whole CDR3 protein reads CASSEGAPPLHF.

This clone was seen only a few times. CDR3 loop: CASSEARGTGNSPLHF. Incomplete CDR3 DNA: TGTGCCAGCAGTGAAGCGCGGGGTACAGGCAATTCACCC. V usage is TRBV6-1 and J usage is TRBJ1-6, with a weak D call TRBD1 (5 bases). The observed sequence ends 3 residues before the CDR3 terminus, with the missing tail filled in from the germline J gene. This CDR3 contains 16 residues. The germline V gene encodes CDR1 MNHNS and CDR2 SASEGT. The V and J ends lost 0 bases and 7 bases respectively, with 13 bases between them.

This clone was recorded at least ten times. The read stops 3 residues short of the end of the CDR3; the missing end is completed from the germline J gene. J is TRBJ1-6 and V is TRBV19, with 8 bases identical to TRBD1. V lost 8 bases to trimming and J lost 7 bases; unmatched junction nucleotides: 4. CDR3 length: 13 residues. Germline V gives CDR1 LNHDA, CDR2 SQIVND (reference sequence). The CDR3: CASGRQGNSPLHF. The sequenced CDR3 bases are TGTGCCAGTGGGAGACAGGGGAATTCACCC.

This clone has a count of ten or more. CDR3: CAWSVLGGSSYEQYF. The CDR3 DNA, read in part, is TGTGCCTGGAGTGTACTTGGGGGGAGCTCCTACGAG. The chain joins TRBV30 to TRBJ2-7; D perhaps matches TRBD2 (6 bases). The CDR3 end falls 3 residues outside the read, so it is completed with the germline J gene. The CDR3 has 15 amino acids. V shed 0 bases and J shed 0 bases, with 12 bases lying between them. The germline gives CDR1 GTSNPN, CDR2 SVGIG (reference sequence).

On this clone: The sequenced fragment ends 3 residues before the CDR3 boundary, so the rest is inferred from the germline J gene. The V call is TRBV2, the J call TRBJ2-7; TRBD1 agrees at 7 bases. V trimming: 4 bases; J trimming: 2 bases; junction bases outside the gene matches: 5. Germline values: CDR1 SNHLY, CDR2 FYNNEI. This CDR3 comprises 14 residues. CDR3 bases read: TGTGCCAGCAGTGTAAACCAGGGGGCCTACGAG. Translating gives CASSVNQGAYE. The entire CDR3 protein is CASSVNQGAYEQYF.

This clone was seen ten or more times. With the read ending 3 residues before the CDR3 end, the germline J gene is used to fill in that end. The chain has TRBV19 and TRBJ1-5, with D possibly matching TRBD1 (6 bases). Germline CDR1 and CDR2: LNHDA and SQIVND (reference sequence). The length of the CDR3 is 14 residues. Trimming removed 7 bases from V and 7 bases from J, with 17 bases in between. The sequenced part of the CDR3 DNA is TGTGCCAGTACCCCGACAGGTTATAGACAGCCC. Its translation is CASTPTGYRQP. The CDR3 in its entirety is CASTPTGYRQPQHF.

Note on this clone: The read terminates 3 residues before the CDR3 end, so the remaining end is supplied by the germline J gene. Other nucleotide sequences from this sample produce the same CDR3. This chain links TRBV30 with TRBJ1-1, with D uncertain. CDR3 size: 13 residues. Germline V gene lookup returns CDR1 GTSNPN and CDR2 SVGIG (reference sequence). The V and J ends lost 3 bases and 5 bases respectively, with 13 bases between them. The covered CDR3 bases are TGTGCCTGGAGCTTCGACCGGGTAACTGAA. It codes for CAWSFDRVTE. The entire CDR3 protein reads CAWSFDRVTEAFF.

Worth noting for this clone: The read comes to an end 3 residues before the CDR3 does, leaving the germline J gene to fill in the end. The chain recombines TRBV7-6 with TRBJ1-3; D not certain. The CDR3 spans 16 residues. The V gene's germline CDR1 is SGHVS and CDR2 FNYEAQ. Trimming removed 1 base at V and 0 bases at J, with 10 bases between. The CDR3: CASSLGAVSSGNTIYF. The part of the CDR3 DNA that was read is TGTGCCAGCAGCTTAGGGGCCGTTTCCTCTGGAAACACC.

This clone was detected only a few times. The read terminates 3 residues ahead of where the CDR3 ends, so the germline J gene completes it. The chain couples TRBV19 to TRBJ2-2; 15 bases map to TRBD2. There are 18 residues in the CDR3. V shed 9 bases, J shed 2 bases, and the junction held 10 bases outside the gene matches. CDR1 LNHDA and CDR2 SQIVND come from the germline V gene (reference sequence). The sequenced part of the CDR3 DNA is TGTGCCAGCCGGACTAGCGGGGGGGGGTACGGTAACACCGGGGAG. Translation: CASRTSGGGYGNTGE. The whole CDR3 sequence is CASRTSGGGYGNTGELFF.

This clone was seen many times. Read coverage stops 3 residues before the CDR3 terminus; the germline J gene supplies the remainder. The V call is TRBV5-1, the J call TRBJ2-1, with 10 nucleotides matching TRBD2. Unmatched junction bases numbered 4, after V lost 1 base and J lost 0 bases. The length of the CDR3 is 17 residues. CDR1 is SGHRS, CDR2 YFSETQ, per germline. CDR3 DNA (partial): TGCGCCAGCAGCTTGAATAGCGGGGGGAGCTCCTACAATGAG. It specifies CASSLNSGGSSYNE. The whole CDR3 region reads CASSLNSGGSSYNEQFF.

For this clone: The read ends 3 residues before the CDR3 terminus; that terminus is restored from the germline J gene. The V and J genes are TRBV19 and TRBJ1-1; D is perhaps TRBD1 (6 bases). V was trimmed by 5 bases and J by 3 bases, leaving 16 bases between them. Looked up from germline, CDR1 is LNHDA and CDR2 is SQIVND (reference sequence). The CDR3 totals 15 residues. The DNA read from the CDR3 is TGTGCCAGTAGTGGATACAGGGTGGAGGACACTGAA. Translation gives CASSGYRVEDTE. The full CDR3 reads CASSGYRVEDTEAFF.

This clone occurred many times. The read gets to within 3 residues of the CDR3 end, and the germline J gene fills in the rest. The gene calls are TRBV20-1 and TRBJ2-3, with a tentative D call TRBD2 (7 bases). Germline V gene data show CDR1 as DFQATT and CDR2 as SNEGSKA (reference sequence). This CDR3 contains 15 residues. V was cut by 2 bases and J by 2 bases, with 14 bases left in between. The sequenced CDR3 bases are TGCAGTGCTAGAACCGTTGCGGGGGCCACAGATACG. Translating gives CSARTVAGATDT. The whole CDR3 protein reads CSARTVAGATDTQYF.

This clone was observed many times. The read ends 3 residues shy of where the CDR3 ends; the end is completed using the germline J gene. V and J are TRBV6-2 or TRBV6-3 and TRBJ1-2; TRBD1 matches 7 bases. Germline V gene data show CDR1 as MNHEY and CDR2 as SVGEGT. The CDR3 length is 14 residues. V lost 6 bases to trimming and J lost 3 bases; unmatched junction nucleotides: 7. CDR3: CASSRGGLDYGYTF. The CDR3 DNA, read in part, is TGTGCCAGCAGCCGAGGGGGCTTGGACTATGGC.

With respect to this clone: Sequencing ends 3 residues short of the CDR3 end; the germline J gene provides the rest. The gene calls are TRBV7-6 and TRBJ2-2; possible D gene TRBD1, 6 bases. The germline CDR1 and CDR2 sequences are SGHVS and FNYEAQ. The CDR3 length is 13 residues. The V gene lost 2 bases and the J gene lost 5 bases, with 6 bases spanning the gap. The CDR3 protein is CASSLTGTGELFF. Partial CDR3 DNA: TGTGCCAGCAGCTTAACAGGGACCGGGGAG. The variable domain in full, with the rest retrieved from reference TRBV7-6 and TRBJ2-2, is GAGVSQSPRYKVTKRGQDVALRCDPISGHVSLYWYRQALGQGPEFLTYFNYEAQQDKSGLPNDRFSAERPEGSISTLTIQRTEQRDSAMYRCASSLTGTGELFFGEGSRLTVL.

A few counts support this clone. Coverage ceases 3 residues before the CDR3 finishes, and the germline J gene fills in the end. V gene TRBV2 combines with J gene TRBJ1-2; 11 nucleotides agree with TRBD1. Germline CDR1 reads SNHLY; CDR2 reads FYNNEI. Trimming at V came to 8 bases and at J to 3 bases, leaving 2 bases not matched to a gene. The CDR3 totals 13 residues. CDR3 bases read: TGTGCCAGCGGGGACAGGGGGGACTATGGC. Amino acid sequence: CASGDRGDYG. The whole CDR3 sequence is CASGDRGDYGYTF.

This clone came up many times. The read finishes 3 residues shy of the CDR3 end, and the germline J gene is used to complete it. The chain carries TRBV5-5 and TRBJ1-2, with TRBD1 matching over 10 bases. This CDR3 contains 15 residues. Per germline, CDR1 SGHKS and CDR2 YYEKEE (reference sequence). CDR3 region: CASSFAGTGVEGYTF. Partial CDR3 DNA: TGTGCCAGCAGCTTTGCCGGGACAGGGGTTGAAGGC.